This T cell receptor (beta chain) was captured by sequencing in a study of shared clonotypes between healthy human individuals. General study results and limits: Compared with memory subsets, naive subsets generally had larger estimated richness.

As regards this clone: Its antigen is still unknown.

Over several immunoSEQ plates, each subset's genomic DNA was distributed in even portions. The protocol was immunoSEQ multiplex PCR, while the TCRdb copy is restricted to in-frame clones and leaves out a portion. The data show approximately 500,000 clones, with 90% to 96% seen just once and 0.055% to 0.075% held by the top ten. Germline V CDR1 and CDR2: LGHNA, YNFKEQ. The J segment lost 0 bases and the V segment lost 0 bases, leaving 7 bases of the junction unmatched. The CDR3 is 18 residues long. The chain links TRBV4-2 to TRBJ2-7; 11 bases fit TRBD2. The receptor comes from a woman aged 25 to 39 in good health. Sequencing was carried out using naive CD4+ T cells sorted from blood. The subset: CD45RA+ positively selected. CDR3 region: CASSQDLATSGVSYEQYF. The CDR3 DNA reads as TGTGCCAGCAGCCAAGATCTCGCGACTAGCGGGGTCTCCTACGAGCAGTACTTC.